Listed below are T cell receptor beta chains from one sample, sequenced in a study of blood T cell repertoires in COVID-19. The data were produced by immunoSEQ multiplex PCR, yet TCRdb's version contains in-frame clones alone and is incomplete. This sample has 210,000 or so clones, with 88% found just once. Sequencing was done on a sample of peripheral blood. The receptors were gathered from a man younger than 30 with active or convalescent COVID-19. Both conserved end residues are part of each CDR3. A D gene is named only where the DNA matches it firmly. Rows may omit the clone size; those that give it use once, few, many or a size class.

j_call clone_size d_call v_call cdr3_nt cdr3_aa
TRBJ2-3 . . TRBV5-1 TGCGCCAGCAGCTTGATGTGGGGGGACGTTAGCACAGATACGCAGTATTTT CASSLMWGDVSTDTQYF
TRBJ2-7 . . TRBV20-1 TGCAGTGCTAGCCCCAACTACGAGCAGTACTTC CSASPNYEQYF
TRBJ2-7 . TRBD1 TRBV29-1 TGCAGCGTACAGGGGGCTGGGTACGAGCAGTACTTC CSVQGAGYEQYF
TRBJ1-5 . . TRBV2 TGTGCCAGCACCCAACAGGGCTCTCGCAATCAGCCCCAGCATTTT CASTQQGSRNQPQHF
TRBJ2-7 once TRBD1 TRBV19 TGTGCCAGTAGGGCTACAGGGGGCTCTTGGAAAGAGCAGTACTTC CASRATGGSWKEQYF
TRBJ1-5 . . TRBV27 TGTGCCAGCAGCCCTGACTGGAATCAGCCCCAGCATTTT CASSPDWNQPQHF
TRBJ2-2 . . TRBV6-4 TGTGCCAGCAGTGACTCGTGGGAGACCGGGGAGCTGTTTTTT CASSDSWETGELFF
TRBJ2-7 . TRBD1 TRBV27 TGTGCCAGCAGTTTAACAGGGGGACGGTCCTACGAGCAGTACTTC CASSLTGGRSYEQYF
TRBJ2-3 . TRBD2 TRBV27 TGTGCCAGCAGTCGCCACGTAGCGGGAGGCACCACAGATACGCAGTATTTT CASSRHVAGGTTDTQYF
TRBJ2-7 . . TRBV5-1 TGCGCCAGCAGCATTCAAGCGGGCGCAAACGAGCAGTACTTC CASSIQAGANEQYF
TRBJ2-4 . TRBD2 TRBV5-4 TGTGCCAGCAGCTCCCGGACTAGCAGAAACATTCAGTACTTC CASSSRTSRNIQYF
TRBJ2-7 . . TRBV6-5 TGTGCCACTACCCAAGGGGCAGGGGCCGAGCAGTACTTC CATTQGAGAEQYF
TRBJ2-3 . . TRBV30 TGTGCCTGGAGTCTCTTAAGGGTCAGGGCCCTCACAGATACGCAGTATTTT CAWSLLRVRALTDTQYF
TRBJ2-1 . . TRBV18 TGTGCCAGCTCACCACTACACGGGGGGACAGGTAACAATGAGCAGTTCTTC CASSPLHGGTGNNEQFF